The rows below give T cell receptor beta chains drawn from one sample of a study of beta chain features in type 1 diabetes. Sequenced by immunoSEQ multiplex PCR; TCRdb stores in-frame clones only, minus some. The data hold 310,000 or so clones, with about a tenth observed a single time. The sequenced material came from central memory CD4+ T cells from blood. These receptors originate from a young man with type 1 diabetes. Each CDR3 is given with its conserved first and last residue. Each record gives: V gene, clone size, D gene, J gene, CDR3 protein, CDR3 DNA. The D gene is left open where the match is weak. Clone sizes are given selectively: once, few, many, or a class where the clone is expanded.

V gene: TRBV11-2; clone size: NA; D gene: NA; J gene: TRBJ1-6; CDR3 protein: CASSLVDNYGSPLHF; CDR3 DNA: TGTGCCAGCAGCTTAGTGGACAACTACGGTTCACCCCTCCACTTT
V gene: TRBV5-1; clone size: NA; D gene: NA; J gene: TRBJ2-3; CDR3 protein: CASSLAQGTDTQYF; CDR3 DNA: TGCGCCAGCAGCTTGGCCCAGGGGACAGATACGCAGTATTTT
V gene: TRBV6-6; clone size: few; D gene: NA; J gene: TRBJ1-4; CDR3 protein: CASSAQGTTNEKLFF; CDR3 DNA: TGTGCCAGCAGCGCGCAGGGGACAACTAATGAAAAACTGTTTTTT
V gene: TRBV2; clone size: NA; D gene: NA; J gene: TRBJ2-1; CDR3 protein: CASKGRAHIYDEQFF; CDR3 DNA: TGTGCCAGCAAAGGCCGAGCCCACATTTACGATGAGCAGTTCTTC
V gene: TRBV19; clone size: few; D gene: NA; J gene: TRBJ2-7; CDR3 protein: CASSIQVSSYEQYF; CDR3 DNA: TGTGCCAGTAGTATCCAGGTTAGCTCCTACGAGCAGTACTTC
V gene: TRBV6-5; clone size: NA; D gene: TRBD1; J gene: TRBJ2-3; CDR3 protein: CASSYGQGVYF; CDR3 DNA: TGTGCCAGCAGCTATGGACAGGGGGTGTATTTT
V gene: TRBV2; clone size: few; D gene: NA; J gene: TRBJ1-4; CDR3 protein: CASSLDSGGEKLFF; CDR3 DNA: TGTGCCAGCTCCTTAGACAGCGGGGGTGAAAAACTGTTTTTT
V gene: TRBV7-2; clone size: NA; D gene: TRBD2; J gene: TRBJ2-3; CDR3 protein: CASSLVMLAGATDTQYF; CDR3 DNA: TGTGCCAGCAGCTTAGTGATGCTAGCGGGGGCCACAGATACGCAGTATTTT
V gene: TRBV9; clone size: NA; D gene: TRBD1; J gene: TRBJ1-2; CDR3 protein: CASSLEPGGAGYGYTF; CDR3 DNA: TGTGCCAGCAGCTTGGAGCCAGGGGGCGCAGGCTATGGCTACACCTTC
V gene: TRBV5-5; clone size: NA; D gene: NA; J gene: TRBJ1-1; CDR3 protein: CASRTLQIPEAFF; CDR3 DNA: TGTGCCAGCAGGACACTTCAAATCCCTGAAGCTTTCTTT
V gene: TRBV28; clone size: few; D gene: NA; J gene: TRBJ2-7; CDR3 protein: CASSLGGGSYEQYF; CDR3 DNA: TGTGCCAGCAGTTTGGGGGGAGGATCCTACGAGCAGTACTTC
V gene: TRBV6-5; clone size: few; D gene: TRBD2; J gene: TRBJ2-7; CDR3 protein: CASSYSEASGGYEQYF; CDR3 DNA: TGTGCCAGCAGTTACTCGGAGGCTAGCGGGGGGTACGAGCAGTACTTC
V gene: TRBV7-8; clone size: few; D gene: NA; J gene: TRBJ2-2; CDR3 protein: CASSFSVWELFF; CDR3 DNA: TGTGCCAGCAGCTTCTCAGTCTGGGAGCTGTTTTTT
V gene: TRBV19; clone size: few; D gene: TRBD1; J gene: TRBJ1-1; CDR3 protein: CASSITGVQAEAFF; CDR3 DNA: TGTGCCAGTAGTATTACAGGGGTTCAGGCTGAAGCTTTCTTT
V gene: TRBV7-2; clone size: NA; D gene: NA; J gene: TRBJ2-1; CDR3 protein: CASSSSVRTPPYNEQFF; CDR3 DNA: TGTGCCAGCAGCTCTTCCGTCAGGACACCTCCCTACAATGAGCAGTTCTTC
V gene: TRBV7-2; clone size: few; D gene: NA; J gene: TRBJ2-1; CDR3 protein: CASTALGREQFF; CDR3 DNA: TGTGCCAGCACCGCACTAGGCAGGGAGCAGTTCTTC
V gene: TRBV5-6; clone size: NA; D gene: NA; J gene: TRBJ2-5; CDR3 protein: CASSLDRQETQYF; CDR3 DNA: TGTGCCAGCAGCTTGGACAGGCAAGAGACCCAGTACTTC
V gene: TRBV29-1; clone size: few; D gene: TRBD1; J gene: TRBJ2-7; CDR3 protein: CSVDGTGSYEQYF; CDR3 DNA: TGCAGCGTTGATGGGACAGGATCCTACGAGCAGTACTTC
V gene: TRBV19; clone size: NA; D gene: NA; J gene: TRBJ2-7; CDR3 protein: CASSWGKGDEQYF; CDR3 DNA: TGTGCCAGTAGTTGGGGTAAGGGTGACGAGCAGTACTTC
V gene: TRBV30; clone size: NA; D gene: NA; J gene: TRBJ1-1; CDR3 protein: CAWSQGANTEAFF; CDR3 DNA: TGTGCCTGGAGTCAGGGCGCCAACACTGAAGCTTTCTTT
V gene: TRBV5-1; clone size: many; D gene: NA; J gene: TRBJ2-5; CDR3 protein: CASSFQETQYF; CDR3 DNA: TGCGCCAGCAGCTTCCAAGAGACCCAGTACTTC
V gene: TRBV27; clone size: few; D gene: NA; J gene: TRBJ1-2; CDR3 protein: CASSSTAFRGYTF; CDR3 DNA: TGTGCCAGCAGCTCGACAGCTTTCCGCGGCTACACCTTC
V gene: TRBV2; clone size: NA; D gene: TRBD1; J gene: TRBJ1-6; CDR3 protein: CASSEGQGGSPLHF; CDR3 DNA: TGTGCCAGCAGTGAAGGTCAGGGGGGCTCACCCCTCCACTTT
V gene: TRBV11-3; clone size: NA; D gene: NA; J gene: TRBJ2-6; CDR3 protein: CASSLGGASGANVLTF; CDR3 DNA: TGTGCCAGCAGCTTAGGCGGGGCGTCTGGGGCCAACGTCCTGACTTTC
V gene: TRBV30; clone size: NA; D gene: NA; J gene: TRBJ1-1; CDR3 protein: CAWSRQLNTEAFF; CDR3 DNA: TGTGCCTGGAGTCGACAGTTAAACACTGAAGCTTTCTTT
V gene: TRBV19; clone size: few; D gene: TRBD1; J gene: TRBJ1-4; CDR3 protein: CASSPVRQGTNEKLFF; CDR3 DNA: TGTGCCAGTAGTCCCGTCCGACAGGGAACTAATGAAAAACTGTTTTTT
V gene: TRBV6-1; clone size: NA; D gene: TRBD1; J gene: TRBJ1-1; CDR3 protein: CASSDGTAGWDTEAFF; CDR3 DNA: TGTGCCAGCAGTGACGGGACAGCAGGATGGGACACTGAAGCTTTCTTT
V gene: TRBV10-3; clone size: NA; D gene: TRBD1; J gene: TRBJ2-5; CDR3 protein: CASRGRETQYF; CDR3 DNA: TGTGCCAGCAGGGGGAGAGAGACCCAGTACTTC
V gene: TRBV2; clone size: NA; D gene: NA; J gene: TRBJ1-6; CDR3 protein: CASRTEASPLHF; CDR3 DNA: TGTGCCAGCAGGACTGAGGCCTCACCCCTCCACTTT
V gene: TRBV29-1; clone size: NA; D gene: NA; J gene: TRBJ2-7; CDR3 protein: CSVAGGPYEQYF; CDR3 DNA: TGCAGCGTTGCCGGAGGACCCTACGAGCAGTACTTC
V gene: TRBV9; clone size: few; D gene: NA; J gene: TRBJ1-1; CDR3 protein: CASSVGGLTTHEAFF; CDR3 DNA: TGTGCCAGCAGCGTAGGTGGGTTGACCACCCATGAAGCTTTCTTT
V gene: TRBV19; clone size: few; D gene: NA; J gene: TRBJ1-2; CDR3 protein: CASRENYGYTF; CDR3 DNA: TGTGCCAGTAGGGAGAACTATGGCTACACCTTC
V gene: TRBV7-9; clone size: few; D gene: NA; J gene: TRBJ1-5; CDR3 protein: CASSLDGGQPQHF; CDR3 DNA: TGTGCCAGCAGCTTAGACGGGGGGCAGCCCCAGCATTTT
V gene: TRBV28; clone size: few; D gene: NA; J gene: TRBJ2-2; CDR3 protein: CASFPENTGELFF; CDR3 DNA: TGTGCCAGTTTCCCAGAGAACACCGGGGAGCTGTTTTTT